The present T cell receptor beta chain was sequenced within a study of T-cell reconstitution after alpha-beta-depleted transplantation in children (TCRdb year 2016). Background on the whole study: Using TCR repertoire profiling, the study followed T-cell immune reconstitution in a quantitative way in children after TCRalphabeta/CD19-depleted allogeneic hematopoietic cell transplantation. General findings and caveats noted by the study authors: The frequencies of hyperexpanded clones fell over the following months, and after one year, T-cell counts and TCRbeta diversity were mostly attributed to newly produced T cells. In some patients, high TCRbeta diversity at day 60 was attributed to recipient T cells and intrathymic progenitors that had survived conditioning. The apparently early recovery of alphabetaT-cell counts about two months after transplant reportedly depended on only several hundred rapidly expanded clones that came from non-depleted graft cells.

Library method: PCR. Sequencing took place on an Illumina HiSeq 2500. Molecular barcoding was employed in the preparation of TCR libraries, with unique molecular identifiers being used to normalize TCRbeta repertoire quantification. In TCRdb, the public reads were trimmed at Q25 with fastp and aligned with MiXCR, with productive beta chains retained. Each CDR3 protein gets just one entry, which takes the most common genes and DNA from the rows behind it. In all, the sample holds approximately 630,000 distinct CDR3 sequences, and around 13% of those were seen once. 0.79% of the sample lies in the top ten. The treatment or condition tag for this specimen amounts to: allogeneic hematopoietic cell transplantation with graft depleted of TCRalphabeta T cells and CD19 B cells. Transplant recipients were children who received TCRalphabeta/CD19-depleted allogeneic hematopoietic cell grafts. Ends trimmed: V by 7 bases, J by 0 bases; bases unmatched to a gene: 9. The germline V gene encodes CDR1 DFQATT and CDR2 SNEGSKA (reference sequence). The CDR3 holds 15 amino acids from the cysteine to the phenylalanine. The sequence is cut down to CDR3 DNA, 45 bases in frame from base 1.

Worth noting for this clonotype: No antigen is known for it. Base quality data are lacking; no much larger clone is found one base away.

Rearrangement joined TRBV20-1 to TRBJ2-3, with TRBD2 matching 8 junction bases. The sequencing here drew on PBMCs, taken before TCRalphabeta/CD19-depleted stem cell transplant. The clonotype originates from a girl aged 2 to 10 with congenital amegakaryocytic thrombocytopenia, due to receive a stem cell transplant. The DNA sequence follows: TGCAGTGGCGTCGACGGGAGGGCCAGCACAGATACGCAGTATTTT. Its amino acids are CSGVDGRASTDTQYF.